The 22 T cell receptor beta chains below all came from one sample that was sequenced in a study of cytomegalovirus exposure and HLA in healthy donors. TCRdb's copy holds only in-frame clones and misses some; the assay was immunoSEQ multiplex PCR. The sample includes roughly 150,000 clones, roughly 89% of them seen just once. Sequenced input: PBMCs. These TCRs come from a woman between 18 and 29 years old in good health and CMV-seropositive.

The chain has TRBV7-6 and TRBJ1-4, with a possible D match to TRBD1 (5 bases). CDR3 length: 15 residues. CDR1 is SGHVS and CDR2 is FNYEAQ in the germline V gene. The V gene lost 1 base and the J gene lost 5 bases, with 11 bases spanning the gap. The chain's CDR3 is CASSLDPGGNEKLFF. CDR3 coding DNA: TGTGCCAGCAGCTTAGATCCCGGGGGGAATGAAAAACTGTTTTTT.

This clone showed up just once. V gene TRBV15 combines with J gene TRBJ2-7; D remains ambiguous. Trimming took 0 bases from V and 6 from J, leaving 12 bases between them. CDR1 and CDR2 (germline): LNHNV, YYDKDF (reference sequence). CDR3 length: 14 residues. DNA of the CDR3: TGTGCCACCAGCAGAGATTCATCCTCAGTCGAGCAGTACTTC. It codes for CATSRDSSSVEQYF.

This chain joins TRBV29-1 and TRBJ2-5; 9 positions agree with TRBD2. From germline, CDR1 is SQVTM and CDR2 ANQGSEA. There are 11 residues in the CDR3. The CDR3 is CSGLAGETQYF. CDR3 DNA: TGCAGTGGTCTAGCGGGGGAGACCCAGTACTTC.

V usage is TRBV18 and J usage is TRBJ2-7; 9 bases are shared with TRBD2. In germline, CDR1 is KGHSH, CDR2 LQKENI. Trimming cost V 3 bases and J 0 bases; bases outside gene matches: 9. The CDR3 has 17 amino acids. The CDR3 sequence: CASSPPISGSLSYEQYF. CDR3 in DNA: TGTGCCAGCTCACCTCCTATTAGCGGGAGCCTCTCCTACGAGCAGTACTTC.

This chain connects TRBV4-1 to TRBJ2-2, with D possibly being TRBD1 (6 bases). The CDR3 is 15 residues long. Germline-derived CDR1 and CDR2 are MGHRA and YSYEKL. Trimming removed 4 bases from V and 1 base from J, with 10 bases in between. The CDR3 DNA reads as TGCGCCAGCAGCCGAGGACAGAGGAACACCGGGGAGCTGTTTTTT. It codes for CASSRGQRNTGELFF.

This chain connects TRBV2 to TRBJ2-4, with 7 bases fitting TRBD2. This CDR3 has 15 residues. Looked up from germline, CDR1 is SNHLY and CDR2 is FYNNEI. Trimming removed 7 bases from V and 4 bases from J; junction bases left unmatched: 10. The CDR3 sequence: CASTPLGLGKNIQYF. Here the CDR3 DNA reads TGTGCCAGCACCCCCCTCGGACTAGGGAAAAACATTCAGTACTTC.

This clone was seen a few times. The chain couples TRBV19 to TRBJ2-2; 9 bases are a match to TRBD1. The CDR3 extends over 15 amino acids. Germline trimming cut 4 bases from V and 7 bases from J; bases unmatched to any gene: 7. Germline V gives CDR1 LNHDA, CDR2 SQIVND (reference sequence). This chain's CDR3 is CASSRGQGRFGELFF. CDR3 DNA sequence: TGTGCCAGTAGTAGGGGACAGGGAAGATTCGGGGAGCTGTTTTTT. The complete variable domain, with remaining parts taken from reference TRBV19 and TRBJ2-2, reads DGGITQSPKYLFRKEGQNVTLSCEQNLNHDAMYWYRQDPGQGLRLIYYSQIVNDFQKGDIAEGYSVSREKKESFPLTVTSAQKNPTAFYLCASSRGQGRFGELFFGEGSRLTVL.

The V gene is TRBV4-1, the J gene TRBJ2-1; D perhaps matches TRBD2 (5 bases). There are 19 residues in the CDR3. CDR1 is MGHRA and CDR2 is YSYEKL in the germline V gene. V lost 1 base and J 3 bases, leaving 22 bases between the germline ends. The CDR3, as DNA: TGCGCCAGCAGCCAAGGGAGGAACCGCGGGTATGAAGTCTACAATGAGCAGTTCTTC. Protein product: CASSQGRNRGYEVYNEQFF.

The chain employs TRBV11-2 and TRBJ1-1; weak D call: TRBD1 (5 bases). Germline lookup yields CDR1 SGHAT and CDR2 FQNNGV. Trimming stripped 0 bases from V and 2 bases from J, with 13 bases between. There are 16 residues in the CDR3. DNA of the CDR3: TGTGCCAGCAGCTTAGATCTCGGGGGAACTAACACTGAAGCTTTCTTT. This translates into CASSLDLGGTNTEAFF.

The V and J genes are TRBV9 and TRBJ2-7; 12 positions match TRBD2. V was pared by 4 bases and J by 2 bases, with 4 bases of the junction left unmatched. This CDR3 has 15 amino acids. Germline-derived CDR1 and CDR2 are SGDLS and YYNGEE. CDR3 in amino acids: CASSIGLAGTYEQYF. The CDR3 bases are TGTGCCAGCAGCATTGGACTAGCGGGAACCTACGAGCAGTACTTC.

This chain connects TRBV28 to TRBJ2-6; D unresolved. The CDR3 loop spans 12 amino acids. Germline assignment: CDR1 MDHEN and CDR2 SYDVKM. V was trimmed by 10 bases and J by 1 base, leaving 5 bases between them. The CDR3 DNA reads as TGTGCCATCAATTCTGGGGCCAACGTCCTGACTTTC. It is translated as CAINSGANVLTF.

The V call is TRBV7-6, the J call TRBJ2-1; 8 nucleotides agree with TRBD2. Germline V lookup: CDR1 SGHVS, CDR2 FNYEAQ. With 5 bases clipped from V and 0 bases from J, the junction kept 6 bases outside the gene matches. This CDR3 spans 16 amino acids. CDR3 DNA sequence: TGTGCCAGCAGCGCGACTAGCGCGAGCTCCTACAATGAGCAGTTCTTC. Translated: CASSATSASSYNEQFF.

The chain uses TRBV2 and TRBJ2-5, with D possibly being TRBD1 (5 bases). The ends were cut back, 8 bases at V and 5 bases at J, with 12 bases in the middle. The CDR3 has 12 residues. Germline assignment: CDR1 SNHLY and CDR2 FYNNEI. This CDR3 is CASGASVETQYF. The DNA of the CDR3 is TGTGCCAGCGGGGCCTCTGTGGAGACCCAGTACTTC.

The rearrangement uses TRBV27 and TRBJ1-2; a possible D gene is TRBD1 (6 bases). The germline V and J ends were trimmed by 3 bases and 3 bases, with 14 bases remaining between them. The CDR3 sequence is 15 residues long. Germline V gives CDR1 MNHEY, CDR2 SMNVEV (reference sequence). CDR3 protein: CASSFSYGQHYGYTF. CDR3 bases: TGTGCCAGCAGTTTTAGTTATGGACAGCACTATGGCTACACCTTC.

V gene TRBV7-8 combines with J gene TRBJ2-2, with 9 bases that match TRBD2. With V trimmed by 7 bases and J by 1 base, 4 bases remained unmatched. The germline V gene has CDR1 SGHVS and CDR2 FQNEAQ. The CDR3 sequence is 15 residues long. Written as DNA, the CDR3 is TGTGCCAGCACCCTAGCGGGGCAGAACACCGGGGAGCTGTTTTTT. The encoded protein is CASTLAGQNTGELFF.

The chain recombines TRBV4-3 with TRBJ2-7; 9 bases fit TRBD1. Trimming removed 1 base from V and 5 bases from J; junction bases left unmatched: 6. The CDR3 is 15 residues long. Germline V lookup: CDR1 LGHNA, CDR2 YSLEER. The DNA of the CDR3 is TGCGCCAGCAGCCAAGGATGGACAGGGGCGGACGAGCAGTACTTC. Its translation is CASSQGWTGADEQYF.

This clone turned up a few times. Written as DNA, the CDR3 is TGTGCCACCAGCAGAGAATCGAGTCCAGGGGCGTTTTTT. Its translation: CATSRESSPGAFF. This rearrangement joins TRBV15 to TRBJ1-4; D is perhaps TRBD1 (6 bases). V lost 0 bases and J lost 16, with 15 bases in between. The CDR3 loop spans 13 amino acids. Germline V gene data show CDR1 as LNHNV and CDR2 as YYDKDF (reference sequence).

This chain joins TRBV19 and TRBJ1-2, with TRBD1 as a possible D gene (6 bases). V lost 5 bases and J 5 bases, leaving 18 bases between the germline ends. Germline values: CDR1 LNHDA, CDR2 SQIVND (reference sequence). This CDR3 spans 15 amino acids. The CDR3 sequence: CASSPYLTGIYGYTF. DNA of the CDR3: TGTGCCAGTAGTCCTTATCTGACAGGAATTTATGGCTACACCTTC.

The sample holds a few counts of this clone. The chain couples TRBV19 to TRBJ1-5; D is perhaps TRBD1 (5 bases). The CDR3 is made up of 13 amino acids. Trimming shortened V by 7 bases and J by 3 bases, and 10 bases separated the two germline ends. Germline V lookup: CDR1 LNHDA, CDR2 SQIVND (reference sequence). CDR3 loop: CASIGGANQPQHF. Written as DNA, the CDR3 is TGTGCCAGTATTGGAGGGGCCAATCAGCCCCAGCATTTT.

This clone has just one count. The CDR3 DNA is TGCGCCAGCAGCTTGGCCGGGGCAGGGGGTTCCCATGGCTACACCTTC. Translation gives CASSLAGAGGSHGYTF. V is TRBV5-1 and J is TRBJ1-2; 7 bases are a match to TRBD1. Germline V lookup: CDR1 SGHRS, CDR2 YFSETQ. The CDR3 runs 16 residues. The J segment lost 6 bases and the V segment lost 0 bases, leaving 11 bases of the junction unmatched.

This clone was seen once. The genes are TRBV30 and TRBJ1-1, with no clear D. The CDR3 spans 14 residues. Trimming took 2 bases from V and 3 from J, leaving 13 bases between them. Germline CDR1 and CDR2: GTSNPN and SVGIG (reference sequence). The CDR3 region is CAWSNLGRHTEAFF. CDR3 DNA sequence: TGTGCCTGGAGTAACCTAGGGAGGCACACTGAAGCTTTCTTT. The whole variable domain, filled in from reference TRBV30 and TRBJ1-1, reads SQTIHQWPATLVQPVGSPLSLECTVEGTSNPNLYWYRQAAGRGLQLLFYSVGIGQISSEVPQNLSASRPQDRQFILSSKKLLLSDSGFYLCAWSNLGRHTEAFFGQGTRLTVV.

This chain connects TRBV6-6 to TRBJ2-2; 7 bases fit TRBD1. Germline V CDR1 and CDR2: MNHNY, SVGAGI (reference sequence). J lost 1 base, V lost 6 bases, and 2 bases had no gene match. This CDR3 is built from 14 residues. CDR3: CASSNRGNTGELFF. The CDR3 DNA reads as TGTGCCAGCAGCAACAGGGGGAACACCGGGGAGCTGTTTTTT.